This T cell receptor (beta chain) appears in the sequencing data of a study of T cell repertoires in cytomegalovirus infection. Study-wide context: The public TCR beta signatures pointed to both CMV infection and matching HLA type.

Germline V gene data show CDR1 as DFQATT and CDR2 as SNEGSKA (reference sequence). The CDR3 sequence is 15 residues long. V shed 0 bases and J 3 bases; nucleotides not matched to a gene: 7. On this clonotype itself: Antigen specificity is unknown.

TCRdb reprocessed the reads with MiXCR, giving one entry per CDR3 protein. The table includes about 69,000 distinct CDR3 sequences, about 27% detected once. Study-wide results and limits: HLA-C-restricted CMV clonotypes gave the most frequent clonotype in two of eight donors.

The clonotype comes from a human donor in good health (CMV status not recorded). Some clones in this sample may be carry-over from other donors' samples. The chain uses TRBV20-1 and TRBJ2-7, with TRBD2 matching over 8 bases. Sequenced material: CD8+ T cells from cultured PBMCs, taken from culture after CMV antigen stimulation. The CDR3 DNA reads TGCAGTGCTAGAGATTTGGCGGGGGGCTTCTACGAGCAGTACTTC. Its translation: CSARDLAGGFYEQYF.